This T cell receptor beta chain was observed in a study of T cell therapy after organ transplantation. Whole-study context: T cells were expanded two to three weeks with 30 CMV class I/II epitopes. After therapy, patients were monitored for roughly 30 weeks. General observations from the study: Post-therapy CD8 clonality change correlated inversely with pretherapy clonality.

With V trimmed by 4 bases and J by 3 bases, 4 bases remained unmatched. Germline V gene data show CDR1 as GTSNPN and CDR2 as SVGIG (reference sequence). The CDR3 covers 13 residues. Time point meaning: 20-29 weeks after completion of therapy. As to this clone: Antigen unknown.

The protocol was immunoSEQ multiplex PCR, while the TCRdb copy is restricted to in-frame clones and leaves out a portion. The table has over 20,000 clones, 80% to 85% seen once; the top ten hold about 35%. The chain uses TRBV30 and TRBJ2-7, with 9 nucleotides matching TRBD2. The material sequenced was CD8+ T cells from blood, taken after autologous CMV-specific T cell therapy. The receptor was derived from a human patient who had received a solid organ transplant and had CMV disease. Some of these T cells may belong to the graft donor. The CDR3: CAWTRGGDYEQYF. For the CDR3, the DNA is TGTGCCTGGACGCGGGGGGGCGACTACGAGCAGTACTTC.